The clone carrying this T cell receptor beta chain was observed once. Source study methods: By means of reference gene primer amplification, nucleated cell counts were estimated. Sequencing used immunoSEQ multiplex PCR; TCRdb keeps in-frame clones, though not all of them. V and J calls and clone size are those listed in that table; D and trimming were worked out from the DNA. This table holds some 78,000 clones, roughly 89% found once. V lost 5 bases to trimming and J lost 4 bases, with 11 bases between them. CDR1 is MNHEY, CDR2 SVGEGT, per germline. The CDR3 loop spans 13 amino acids. This record comes from a study of blood T cell repertoires in COVID-19. Study-wide background: Samples representing acute and convalescent COVID-19 were sourced from the United States, Italy and Spain.

The V gene is TRBV6-2 or TRBV6-3, the J gene TRBJ1-1; D is undetermined. Sequenced material: peripheral blood. This TCR was sampled from a woman over 75 with active or convalescent COVID-19. DNA of the CDR3: TGTGCCAGCAGTACGACACCTTCCACTGAAGCTTTCTTT. Residues: CASSTTPSTEAFF.